These 29 T cell receptor beta chains originate from one sample sequenced in a study of graft-versus-host responses after intestinal transplantation. Sequencing was performed with immunoSEQ multiplex PCR; in TCRdb, only in-frame clones are kept and a portion is missing. The sample holds about 70,000 clones; around 90% are singletons and the top ten take roughly 4%. Their cognate antigens are unknown. Sequences were derived from unstimulated CD8+ T cells sorted from spleen or lymph node cells, sampled before transplant. These receptors were collected from a human donor who was the organ donor for an intestinal transplant.

This clone was seen a single time. The chain carries TRBV18 and TRBJ2-1; possible D gene TRBD2, 6 bases. The CDR3 runs to 13 residues. The germline V and J ends were trimmed by 8 bases and 8 bases, with 16 bases remaining between them. Germline CDR1 and CDR2: KGHSH and LQKENI. The CDR3 spells CASPLSWGDEQFF. As DNA, the CDR3 is TGTGCCAGCCCCCTTAGTTGGGGGGATGAGCAGTTCTTC.

In nucleotides, the CDR3 is TGTGCCAGCAGCTTCGGGAGGCAAGATACGCAGTATTTT. This sequence encodes CASSFGRQDTQYF. The V and J genes are TRBV7-9 and TRBJ2-3, with 7 bases lining up with TRBD2. CDR1 is SEHNR and CDR2 is FQNEAQ in the germline V gene (reference sequence). The CDR3 consists of 13 residues. V lost 3 bases and J lost 5; bases outside the gene matches: 2.

The chain joins TRBV28 to TRBJ1-5, with 8 bases identical to TRBD1. The germline V gene encodes CDR1 MDHEN and CDR2 SYDVKM. This CDR3 has 15 amino acids. With V trimmed by 6 bases and J by 3 bases, 7 bases remained unmatched. CDR3 sequence reads: CASRPATGANQPQHF. The CDR3 nucleotides read TGTGCCAGCAGACCTGCGACAGGGGCCAATCAGCCCCAGCATTTT.

This rearrangement joins TRBV5-1 to TRBJ2-3; the D is unclear. Germline V gene sequence: CDR1 SGHRS, CDR2 YFSETQ. Trimming pared 2 bases from V and 6 bases from J, leaving 16 bases between. This CDR3 contains 15 residues. For the CDR3, the DNA is TGCGCCAGCAGCTTCTATCCCCGAGCGTCGGATACGCAGTATTTT. Translated: CASSFYPRASDTQYF.

The chain combines TRBV4-1 with TRBJ1-1; no definite D call. Germline V lookup: CDR1 MGHRA, CDR2 YSYEKL. Trimming cost V 1 base and J 0 bases, with 6 bases left between them. The CDR3 totals 14 residues. The CDR3 nucleotides read TGCGCCAGCAGCCAAGCAACTGTGAACACTGAAGCTTTCTTT. Its protein product is CASSQATVNTEAFF.

This sequence joins TRBV29-1 and TRBJ1-2; 8 bases line up with TRBD1. CDR1 SQVTM and CDR2 ANQGSEA come from the germline V gene. Unmatched junction bases numbered 9, after V lost 6 bases and J lost 3 bases. This CDR3 contains 14 residues. The CDR3 loop is CSVAPTGVDYGYTF. Written as DNA, the CDR3 is TGCAGCGTCGCCCCGACAGGGGTTGACTATGGCTACACCTTC.

This chain uses TRBV5-5 with TRBJ2-5, with 7 bases that match TRBD2. Germline loops: CDR1 SGHKS, CDR2 YYEKEE (reference sequence). Trimming cost V 0 bases and J 2 bases; bases outside gene matches: 1. The length of the CDR3 is 14 residues. DNA of the CDR3: TGTGCCAGCAGCTTGGTGGGGGGGCAAGAGACCCAGTACTTC. This gives the protein CASSLVGGQETQYF.

The J gene is TRBJ1-2, the V gene TRBV12-1; no check of the table's D call, TRBD1, against the DNA was made. TRBV12-1 has pseudogene status. The CDR3 extends over 18 amino acids. Here the CDR3 reads CASSLRSGQGKRSYGYTF. The CDR3 DNA is TGTGCCAGCAGCCTCCGTTCGGGACAGGGAAAGAGATCCTATGGCTACACCTTC.

The chain uses TRBV2 and TRBJ1-2; 9 bases map to TRBD1. The V and J ends lost 6 bases and 7 bases, in that order; junction bases with no gene match: 3. This CDR3 region has 12 residues. Germline V CDR1 and CDR2: SNHLY, FYNNEI. CDR3 region: CASRTGGGGYTF. As DNA, the CDR3 is TGTGCCAGCAGGACAGGGGGAGGTGGCTACACCTTC.

This sequence joins TRBV5-6 and TRBJ2-7, with D possibly being TRBD1 (6 bases). Germline V gives CDR1 SGHDT, CDR2 YYEEEE. V lost 3 bases, J lost 3 bases, and 13 bases lay in between. CDR3 size: 14 residues. The CDR3 reads CASSSEQGYYEQYV. The CDR3 bases are TGTGCCAGCAGCTCTGAACAGGGATACTACGAGCAGTACGTC.

V gene TRBV11-2 combines with J gene TRBJ2-3; 7 positions agree with TRBD1. Germline trimming cut 1 base from V and 7 bases from J; bases unmatched to any gene: 14. CDR1 and CDR2 from the germline V gene are SGHAT and FQNNGV. The CDR3 runs 17 residues. The CDR3 here is CASSLVLRGGPAYTQYF. CDR3 nucleotide sequence: TGTGCCAGCAGCTTAGTGTTACGAGGGGGCCCGGCTTATACGCAGTATTTT.

This clone was picked up one time. The sample holds other DNA sequences that translate to the same CDR3. The V gene is TRBV9, the J gene TRBJ2-2; D possibly corresponds to TRBD2 (5 bases). The CDR3 consists of 15 residues. From germline, CDR1 is SGDLS and CDR2 YYNGEE. Trimming pared 0 bases from V and 0 bases from J, leaving 6 bases between. The CDR3 reads CASSVGGSNTGELFF. In nucleotides, the CDR3 is TGTGCCAGCAGCGTAGGAGGGTCGAACACCGGGGAGCTGTTTTTT.

This chain joins TRBV4-3 and TRBJ2-1; D possibly corresponds to TRBD2 (7 bases). V was shortened by 2 bases and J by 8 bases, with 13 bases between the two germline ends. Germline CDR1 is LGHNA and CDR2 is YSLEER. There are 14 residues in the CDR3. The DNA of the CDR3 is TGCGCCAGCAGCCAAAAAGGGGGGGTGGATGAGCAGTTCTTC. Its translation: CASSQKGGVDEQFF.

V gene TRBV9 combines with J gene TRBJ2-3, with TRBD2 matching 11 bases. V lost 3 bases to trimming and J lost 3 bases; unmatched junction nucleotides: 3. Germline V CDR1 and CDR2: SGDLS, YYNGEE. The CDR3 has 15 amino acids. The CDR3 loop is CASSEGLAVTDTQYF. CDR3 sequence (DNA): TGTGCCAGCAGCGAGGGACTAGCGGTTACAGATACGCAGTATTTT.

The DNA for the CDR3 is TGTGCCAGCAGTGATGGAGACAGTAAGGAGACCCAGTACTTC. Translated, it gives CASSDGDSKETQYF. This chain links TRBV6-1 with TRBJ2-5; tentative D call: TRBD1 (5 bases). The V and J ends lost 3 bases and 5 bases respectively, with 13 bases between them. CDR1 MNHNS and CDR2 SASEGT come from the germline V gene. This CDR3 comprises 14 residues.

The rearrangement joins TRBV28 to TRBJ2-5, with D possibly TRBD2 on 5 matching bases. The V gene's germline CDR1 is MDHEN and CDR2 SYDVKM. The CDR3 runs 14 residues. V lost 2 bases to trimming and J lost 5 bases, with 12 bases between them. The CDR3 reads CASSLMRDRETQYF. The CDR3, as DNA: TGTGCCAGCAGTTTAATGAGGGATCGGGAGACCCAGTACTTC.

This clone was picked up one time. This rearrangement joins TRBV4-2 to TRBJ1-4, with D possibly TRBD1 on 6 matching bases. Deletions cut 0 bases from V and 10 bases from J, with 12 bases between. This CDR3 region has 14 residues. From germline, CDR1 is LGHNA and CDR2 YNFKEQ. CDR3 sequence (DNA): TGTGCCAGCAGCCAAGAGAGGACAGATATAAAACTGTTTTTT. Translated, it gives CASSQERTDIKLFF.

The chain has TRBV30 and TRBJ2-5; the match to TRBD2 covers 8 bases. CDR1 is GTSNPN, CDR2 SVGIG, per germline (reference sequence). The CDR3 consists of 12 residues. The V gene end was trimmed by 5 bases and the J gene end by 5 bases; junction bases not matched to a gene: 4. CDR3 in amino acids: CAWRGGWETQYF. CDR3 DNA: TGTGCCTGGCGGGGGGGGTGGGAGACCCAGTACTTC.

The chain couples TRBV2 to TRBJ2-7, with 10 bases matching TRBD1. V lost 6 bases, J lost 4 bases, and 9 bases stayed unmatched. From germline, CDR1 is SNHLY and CDR2 FYNNEI. The CDR3 has 15 amino acids. The CDR3: CASSATGTGEYEQYV. CDR3 DNA sequence: TGTGCCAGCAGCGCGACCGGGACAGGGGAGTACGAGCAGTACGTC.

This chain links TRBV2 with TRBJ2-4; D ambiguous. CDR3 length: 17 residues. Germline V gene lookup returns CDR1 SNHLY and CDR2 FYNNEI. V was shortened by 6 bases and J by 3 bases, with 21 bases between the two germline ends. Here the CDR3 reads CASRLIAQDLVKNIQYF. CDR3 DNA: TGTGCCAGCAGACTCATCGCCCAAGACCTAGTCAAAAACATTCAGTACTTC. Full variable domain (missing parts from reference TRBV2 and TRBJ2-4): EPEVTQTPSHQVTQMGQEVILRCVPISNHLYFYWYRQILGQKVEFLVSFYNNEISEKSEIFDDQFSVERPDGSNFTLKIRSTKLEDSAMYFCASRLIAQDLVKNIQYFGAGTRLSVL.

This clone has just one count. V and J are TRBV30 and TRBJ1-1; D is unresolved. This CDR3 comprises 11 residues. The V and J ends lost 4 bases and 6 bases respectively, with 9 bases between them. Germline values: CDR1 GTSNPN, CDR2 SVGIG (reference sequence). The chain's CDR3 is CAWNERAEAFF. CDR3 bases: TGTGCCTGGAATGAGAGGGCTGAAGCTTTCTTT.

This rearrangement joins TRBV5-8 to TRBJ2-7, with D perhaps TRBD1 (8 bases). CDR1 is SGHTS and CDR2 is YDEGEE in the germline V gene. Trimming removed 2 bases at V and 4 bases at J, with 22 bases between. The CDR3 covers 17 residues. CDR3 amino acids: CASSLQGGETFVYEQYV. The CDR3 nucleotides are TGTGCCAGCAGCTTACAGGGGGGGGAGACCTTCGTGTACGAGCAGTACGTC.

The chain couples TRBV7-9 to TRBJ1-3; D is possibly TRBD1 (5 bases). V lost 3 bases and J 4 bases, leaving 19 bases between the germline ends. Germline V gene sequence: CDR1 SEHNR, CDR2 FQNEAQ (reference sequence). CDR3 size: 17 residues. The CDR3 sequence: CASSLASRGVAGNTIYF. The CDR3 DNA reads as TGTGCCAGCAGCTTGGCCTCCCGGGGGGTAGCAGGAAACACCATATATTTT.

The rearrangement links TRBV7-2 to TRBJ2-7, with 10 bases identical to TRBD2. Germline-derived CDR1 and CDR2 are SGHTA and FQGNSA. Trimming cost V 5 bases and J 5 bases; bases outside gene matches: 9. The CDR3 runs to 15 residues. The CDR3, as DNA: TGTGCCAGCAGCCTCGAGGCTAGCGGGAGAGACGAGCAGTACGTC. It translates to CASSLEASGRDEQYV.

The chain is built from TRBV14 and TRBJ2-1; 12 bases agree with TRBD2. Germline assignment: CDR1 SGHDN and CDR2 FVKESK. V shed 5 bases, J shed 1 base, and the junction held 3 bases outside the gene matches. There are 16 residues in the CDR3. In DNA form, the CDR3 reads TGTGCCAGCAGCGGGCTAGCGGGGGGGTCCTACAATGAGCAGTTCTTC. Its protein product is CASSGLAGGSYNEQFF.

This clone turned up a few times. The rearrangement links TRBV28 to TRBJ1-2; D ambiguous. Trimming took 3 bases from V and 0 from J, leaving 5 bases between them. CDR1 and CDR2 (germline): MDHEN, SYDVKM. This CDR3 is 13 amino acids long. CDR3 amino acids: CASSLLANYGYTF. As DNA, the CDR3 is TGTGCCAGCAGTTTGTTAGCTAACTATGGCTACACCTTC.

J is TRBJ2-5 and V is TRBV7-9, with TRBD2 identical over 7 bases. Per germline, CDR1 SEHNR and CDR2 FQNEAQ (reference sequence). CDR3 length equals 14 residues. V lost 0 bases to trimming and J lost 3 bases; unmatched junction nucleotides: 1. The CDR3 bases are TGTGCCAGCAGCTTAGCGGGGGGGGAAGAGACCCAGTACTTC. Translating gives CASSLAGGEETQYF.

V gene TRBV27 combines with J gene TRBJ2-3; D is perhaps TRBD2 (6 bases). The CDR3 loop spans 17 amino acids. Germline V CDR1 and CDR2: MNHEY, SMNVEV (reference sequence). V was cut by 5 bases and J by 2 bases, with 20 bases left in between. DNA of the CDR3: TGTGCCAGCAGTCCTCCCGGGACTCCTGGGGCCACAGATACGCAGTATTTT. Its translation: CASSPPGTPGATDTQYF.

V and J are TRBV28 and TRBJ1-2; D is uncertain. CDR3 length: 17 residues. Per germline, CDR1 MDHEN and CDR2 SYDVKM. The V gene lost 11 bases and the J gene lost 6 bases, with 31 bases spanning the gap. DNA for the CDR3: TGTGCCTCCAGTTATCTAGTCAGCCCGCAATCCAGTGATGGCTACACCTTC. Translated, it gives CASSYLVSPQSSDGYTF.